The 20 T cell receptor beta chains in this list originate from one sample, sequenced in a study of PD-1 blockade in classical Hodgkin lymphoma. Every patient relapsed after autologous stem cell transplantation, and brentuximab vedotin exposure varied. TCRdb's copy holds only in-frame clones and misses some; the assay was immunoSEQ multiplex PCR. The data contain some 62,000 clones, about 91% of them singletons. The source material was peripheral blood mononuclear cells (PBMCs), sampled at baseline. These receptors were taken from a human donor with classical Hodgkin lymphoma.

V is TRBV19 and J is TRBJ2-5, with unresolved D. The CDR3 has 14 residues. The V and J ends lost 2 bases and 1 base respectively, with 8 bases between them. Germline V gene data show CDR1 as LNHDA and CDR2 as SQIVND (reference sequence). CDR3 in DNA: TGTGCCAGTAGTATACACAGTACCCAAGAGACCCAGTACTTC. Protein sequence: CASSIHSTQETQYF.

The chain employs TRBV11-2 and TRBJ2-1; unclear D gene. Trimming pared 0 bases from V and 7 bases from J, leaving 10 bases between. Germline CDR1 SGHAT, CDR2 FQNNGV. This CDR3 has 14 residues. The CDR3: CASSLDRVGNEQFF. CDR3 nucleotide sequence: TGTGCCAGCAGCTTAGATCGGGTGGGGAATGAGCAGTTCTTC. The full variable domain, completed using reference TRBV11-2 and TRBJ2-1, is EAGVAQSPRYKIIEKRQSVAFWCNPISGHATLYWYQQILGQGPKLLIQFQNNGVVDDSQLPKDRFSAERLKGVDSTLKIQPAKLEDSAVYLCASSLDRVGNEQFFGPGTRLTVL.

This clone was found a few times. The chain has TRBV6-5 and TRBJ2-7; 11 bases map to TRBD2. The CDR3 loop spans 16 amino acids. Germline values: CDR1 MNHEY, CDR2 SVGAGI. Trimming removed 2 bases from V and 2 bases from J; junction bases left unmatched: 5. CDR3 DNA: TGTGCCAGCAGTTACACCGGACTAGCGGGCGCCTACGAGCAGTACTTC. Its protein product is CASSYTGLAGAYEQYF.

This chain links TRBV27 with TRBJ2-2, with 10 bases matching TRBD1. Looked up from germline, CDR1 is MNHEY and CDR2 is SMNVEV (reference sequence). CDR3 length: 15 amino acids. V gave up 6 bases and J gave up 7 bases; unmatched junction bases: 8. This chain's CDR3 is CASRAGTGAFGELFF. CDR3 nucleotide sequence: TGTGCCAGCAGGGCCGGGACAGGGGCCTTCGGGGAGCTGTTTTTT.

This chain connects TRBV7-8 to TRBJ1-4; D may be TRBD1 (6 bases). Germline CDR1 is SGHVS and CDR2 is FQNEAQ. The V end lost 1 base, the J end lost 0 bases, and 6 bases lay between the germline ends. The length of the CDR3 is 15 residues. This chain's CDR3 is CASSLDRATNEKLFF. CDR3 DNA: TGTGCCAGCAGCTTAGACAGGGCAACTAATGAAAAACTGTTTTTT.

In its sample, this clone was seen once. The chain employs TRBV7-9 and TRBJ2-7, with D possibly called TRBD1 or TRBD2 (5 bases each). The CDR3 length is 15 residues. Germline V gene data show CDR1 as SEHNR and CDR2 as FQNEAQ (reference sequence). The V end lost 1 base, the J end lost 0 bases, and 10 bases lay between the germline ends. CDR3 DNA: TGTGCCAGCAGCTTAGTTTCAGGGACCTCCTACGAGCAGTACTTC. Protein sequence: CASSLVSGTSYEQYF.

This rearrangement joins TRBV30 to TRBJ2-5; TRBD1 or TRBD2 may be the D gene (5 bases each). CDR1 and CDR2 (germline): GTSNPN, SVGIG (reference sequence). The CDR3 has 14 amino acids. Trimming took off 1 base at V and 0 bases at J, with 9 bases between the two ends. Written as DNA, the CDR3 is TGTGCCTGGAGTGGGGGGTTCTACCAAGAGACCCAGTACTTC. It is translated as CAWSGGFYQETQYF.

V is TRBV6-1 and J is TRBJ2-1; D is perhaps TRBD2 (6 bases). The V and J ends lost 5 bases and 8 bases respectively, with 19 bases between them. Germline lookup yields CDR1 MNHNS and CDR2 SASEGT. The CDR3 sequence is 15 residues long. The CDR3 bases are TGTGCCAGCAGTCTACCCTTGGGAGGCAGGGATGAGCAGTTCTTC. Translated: CASSLPLGGRDEQFF.

The chain links TRBV4-2 to TRBJ2-1; D is unclear. CDR1 is LGHNA and CDR2 is YNFKEQ in the germline V gene. Deletions cut 0 bases from V and 3 bases from J, with 15 bases between. The CDR3 consists of 17 residues. The CDR3 reads CASSQEVESWDYNEQFF. The DNA for the CDR3 is TGTGCCAGCAGCCAAGAGGTGGAGTCTTGGGACTACAATGAGCAGTTCTTC.

This chain joins TRBV5-1 and TRBJ2-3, with 10 bases fitting TRBD1. This CDR3 is 15 amino acids long. V shed 4 bases and J 3 bases; nucleotides not matched to a gene: 5. The V gene's germline CDR1 is SGHRS and CDR2 YFSETQ. CDR3 nucleotides: TGCGCCAGCAGCCCGGGACAGGGGAGGACAGATACGCAGTATTTT. This sequence encodes CASSPGQGRTDTQYF.

J is TRBJ1-4 and V is TRBV10-3; 7 bases are shared with TRBD1. The CDR3 is made up of 15 amino acids. V trimming: 2 bases; J trimming: 7 bases; junction bases outside the gene matches: 7. Germline CDR1 and CDR2: ENHRY and SYGVKD. The CDR3 loop is CAISEPGAGGEKLFF. The CDR3 region has the DNA TGTGCCATCAGTGAGCCAGGGGCAGGGGGTGAAAAACTGTTTTTT.

The genes are TRBV15 and TRBJ2-1; D might be TRBD2 (5 bases). V was trimmed by 3 bases and J by 4 bases, leaving 16 bases between them. In germline, CDR1 is LNHNV, CDR2 YYDKDF (reference sequence). The CDR3 length is 16 residues. Here the CDR3 DNA reads TGTGCCACCAGCAGGGAACTAGAACCCGGATACAATGAGCAGTTCTTC. This codes for CATSRELEPGYNEQFF.

The CDR3 sequence is CASSASSYNSPLHF. CDR3 bases: TGTGCCAGCAGTGCTAGCTCCTATAATTCACCCCTCCACTTT. The V call is TRBV6-4, the J call TRBJ1-6; D not certain. Germline loops: CDR1 MRHNA, CDR2 SNTAGT. The CDR3 loop spans 14 amino acids. V lost 4 bases to trimming and J lost 0 bases, with 4 bases between them.

Only a few counts were recorded for this clone. The chain combines TRBV5-6 with TRBJ2-5; TRBD2 matches at 9 bases. The CDR3 extends over 15 amino acids. The junction had 4 bases not matched to a gene; V was cut back by 1 base and J by 3 bases. Germline lookup yields CDR1 SGHDT and CDR2 YYEEEE. This CDR3 reads CASSLLASGEETQYF. In DNA form, the CDR3 reads TGTGCCAGCAGCTTGTTGGCTAGCGGGGAAGAGACCCAGTACTTC.

The CDR3 sequence: CASSTLAGATDTQYF. In DNA form, the CDR3 reads TGTGCCAGCAGTACACTAGCGGGGGCGACAGATACGCAGTATTTT. The gene calls are TRBV28 and TRBJ2-3, with 11 bases identical to TRBD2. V lost 5 bases, J lost 3 bases, and 4 bases stayed unmatched. Germline CDR1 MDHEN, CDR2 SYDVKM. CDR3 size: 15 residues.

The genes are TRBV5-4 and TRBJ1-1; D is possibly TRBD1 (5 bases). The germline V gene encodes CDR1 SGHNT and CDR2 YYREEE (reference sequence). The CDR3 runs 16 residues. Trimming left V 0 bases short and J 5 bases short, with 17 bases between. DNA for the CDR3: TGTGCCAGCAGCTTGGCCCCAGCAGGGAGGTCGACTGAAGCTTTCTTT. Translated: CASSLAPAGRSTEAFF.

The chain is built from TRBV7-2 and TRBJ1-2; a weak D match, TRBD1 (5 bases). Deletions cut 0 bases from V and 8 bases from J, with 10 bases between. Germline values: CDR1 SGHTA, CDR2 FQGNSA. The CDR3 is 13 amino acids. The CDR3 is CASSLARVEGYTF. The CDR3 DNA sequence: TGTGCCAGCAGCTTAGCCAGGGTGGAAGGCTACACCTTC.

This clone was detected a few times. The chain links TRBV30 to TRBJ2-7; possibly TRBD1 for D (6 bases). The CDR3 spans 14 residues. V was clipped by 0 bases and J by 5 bases, with 14 bases between them. Germline V gene lookup returns CDR1 GTSNPN and CDR2 SVGIG (reference sequence). The CDR3 DNA sequence: TGTGCCTGGAGTGTAACTACAGGGTCCAACGAGCAGTACTTC. Translating it yields CAWSVTTGSNEQYF.

This chain uses TRBV7-8 with TRBJ2-7; tentatively, D is TRBD2 (6 bases). The CDR3 spans 15 residues. V lost 6 bases, J lost 3 bases, and 18 bases lay in between. Germline loops: CDR1 SGHVS, CDR2 FQNEAQ. In nucleotides, the CDR3 is TGTGCCAGCAGTTCAGGCGGGACTTTCCTCTACGAGCAGTACTTC. Translated, it gives CASSSGGTFLYEQYF.

The chain couples TRBV7-2 to TRBJ2-7; D call uncertain. V shed 0 bases and J shed 3 bases, with 15 bases lying between them. In germline, CDR1 is SGHTA, CDR2 FQGNSA. The CDR3 sequence is 16 residues long. The CDR3 sequence is CASSLAVPTGFYEQYF. The CDR3 DNA follows: TGTGCCAGCAGCTTAGCGGTCCCTACGGGTTTCTACGAGCAGTACTTC. The full variable domain, completed using reference TRBV7-2 and TRBJ2-7, is GAGVSQSPSNKVTEKGKDVELRCDPISGHTALYWYRQSLGQGLEFLIYFQGNSAPDKSGLPSDRFSAERTGGSVSTLTIQRTQQEDSAVYLCASSLAVPTGFYEQYFGPGTRLTVT.